Sequencing of this T cell receptor beta chain was carried out in a study of OX40 agonist ivuxolimab in advanced cancers. As for the study in general: Earlier treatment with anti-PD-1, anti-PD-L1 or anti-CTLA-4 was permitted, and about 40% had received some.

The method was immunoSEQ multiplex PCR; TCRdb's version includes in-frame clones alone and lacks a portion of them. Found here are roughly 100,000 clones, about nine tenths of them singletons; the top ten hold 6.5% to 9%. On this clone itself: Its cognate antigen is unknown. At one end the junction does not follow the germline gene, possibly because of a read error.

This CDR3 spans 16 amino acids. Looked up from germline, CDR1 is SGHTA and CDR2 is FQGTGA. Overall study findings and caveats: In the 0.1 to 3.0 mg/kg range, CD4+ and CD8+ blood T cells had expanded clonally by week 6.

The chain is built from TRBV7-3 and TRBJ1-1; D possibly corresponds to TRBD1 (5 bases). The sequencing here drew on CD4+ or CD8+ T cells sorted from blood, taken in a trial of the OX40 agonist ivuxolimab. This TCR came from an adult with an advanced solid tumor such as melanoma, head and neck, liver or kidney cancer. CDR3 nucleotides: TGTGCCAGCAGCTACAAAGGGGCGGATGGGACGATGGAGGTGCATTTT. It is translated as CASSYKGADGTMEVHF.